These T cell receptor beta chains were read from a single sample in a study of blood T cells in healthy people across ages. TCRdb fed the 5' RACE reads into MiXCR, producing one record per CDR3 protein. The table lists about 770,000 distinct CDR3 sequences, approximately 48% of them singletons. The specimen was blood. The origin of the receptors is a man between 60 and 70 years old in good health. The CDR3 runs from the conserved cysteine through the conserved F or W. The D gene is left open where the match is weak. A clone size is listed for some rows: how often the clone was seen (once, few, many), or a class if it is expanded.

>TRBJ1-5|few|TRBV2|TRBD1
CASSGQGTDNQPQHF
TGTGCCAGCAGTGGCCAAGGGACAGACAATCAGCCCCAGCATTTT
>TRBJ1-2|.|TRBV6-2/TRBV6-3|TRBD1
CASRTDRAQGYTF
TGTGCCAGCAGAACCGACAGGGCGCAGGGCTACACCTTC
>TRBJ1-6|.|TRBV20-1|.
CSAPRDQGWNSPLHF
TGCAGTGCTCCCCGAGATCAGGGATGGAATTCACCCCTCCACTTT
>TRBJ2-5|.|TRBV18|.
CASSPRRSPIETQYF
TGTGCCAGCTCACCACGGCGATCACCAATCGAGACCCAGTACTTC
>TRBJ2-7|.|TRBV27|.
CASSPWAAAIYEQYF
TGTGCCAGCAGTCCCTGGGCAGCGGCTATTTACGAGCAGTACTTC
>TRBJ2-5|.|TRBV7-2|TRBD2
CASSLAGRGGVGTQYF
TGTGCCAGCAGCTTAGCTGGGCGGGGGGGCGTCGGGACCCAGTACTTC
>TRBJ2-3|.|TRBV27|.
CASSPSAGYTQYF
TGTGCCAGCAGCCCAAGCGCGGGGTATACGCAGTATTTT
>TRBJ2-1|few|TRBV24-1|TRBD1
CATSGLRGPNHNEQFF
TGTGCCACCAGTGGCCTAAGGGGGCCAAATCATAATGAGCAGTTCTTC
>TRBJ1-1|.|TRBV20-1|.
CSARPLAFSEAFF
TGCAGTGCTAGACCTTTGGCATTTTCTGAAGCTTTCTTT
>TRBJ2-7|few|TRBV6-2/TRBV6-3|.
CASSYSRGVPYEQYF
TGTGCCAGCAGTTACTCGAGAGGGGTACCCTACGAGCAGTACTTC
>TRBJ2-5|.|TRBV4-3|.
CASSQGVTAQETQYF
TGCGCCAGCAGCCAAGGGGTGACAGCACAAGAGACCCAGTACTTC
>TRBJ2-7|few|TRBV5-1|.
CASSLGGAPDYEQYF
TGCGCCAGCAGCTTGGGAGGTGCACCGGACTACGAGCAGTACTTC
>TRBJ1-2|.|TRBV19|.
CASSIEPKGSYGYTF
TGTGCCAGTAGTATAGAACCAAAGGGATCCTATGGCTACACCTTC
>TRBJ2-7|few|TRBV25-1|.
CASSDPVIYEQYF
TGTGCCAGCAGTGATCCGGTCATATACGAGCAGTACTTC
>TRBJ2-3|many|TRBV6-5|.
CASSQDGSTDTQYF
TGTGCCAGCAGCCAAGACGGGAGCACAGATACGCAGTATTTT
>TRBJ2-2|few|TRBV12-3/TRBV12-4|.
CASSFLRAGELFF
TGTGCCAGCAGTTTCCTTAGGGCCGGGGAGCTGTTTTTT
>TRBJ2-4|few|TRBV7-2|TRBD2
CASSPLAGGNIQYF
TGTGCCAGCAGCCCGCTAGCGGGGGGCAACATTCAGTACTTC
>TRBJ2-3|few|TRBV3-1|.
CASRPTGGEDTQYF
TGTGCCAGCAGACCGACCGGTGGGGAAGATACGCAGTATTTT
>TRBJ2-5|few|TRBV28|.
CAASRGLSEQYF
TGTGCCGCCAGCCGGGGGTTGAGTGAGCAGTACTTC
>TRBJ2-6|many|TRBV5-1|.
CASSQQGTVPGANVLTF
TGCGCCAGCAGCCAACAGGGGACTGTTCCTGGGGCCAACGTCCTGACTTTC
>TRBJ1-2|.|TRBV11-1|.
CASSLPPNYGYTF
TGTGCCAGCAGCTTACCACCAAACTATGGCTACACCTTC
>TRBJ2-7|few|TRBV15|.
CATSTLDAGYEQYF
TGTGCCACCAGCACACTTGACGCTGGGTACGAGCAGTACTTC
>TRBJ2-7|few|TRBV12-5|.
CASGFGVYEQYF
TGTGCTAGTGGTTTCGGGGTCTACGAGCAGTACTTC
>TRBJ2-5|few|TRBV6-2/TRBV6-3|.
CASSRRTAMTATQYF
TGTGCCAGCAGTCGTCGGACAGCTATGACGGCGACCCAGTACTTC
>TRBJ1-2|few|TRBV9|.
CASSAPGASAGYTF
TGTGCCAGCAGCGCCCCGGGGGCATCAGCGGGCTACACCTTC
>TRBJ2-5|once|TRBV28|.
CASTSPQKGGSQYF
TGTGCCAGCACTTCCCCGCAAAAGGGAGGCTCACAGTACTTC
>TRBJ2-1|.|TRBV20-1|.
CSAKGRGDVFSNEQFF
TGCAGTGCTAAGGGACGGGGTGATGTCTTTTCCAATGAGCAGTTCTTC
>TRBJ1-1|once|TRBV6-2/TRBV6-3|TRBD1
CASSSRDRGHWTEVFF
TGTGCCAGCAGTTCGCGGGACAGGGGCCATTGGACTGAAGTTTTCTTT
>TRBJ2-3|.|TRBV5-1|TRBD2
CASSPRSGEDTQYF
TGCGCCAGCAGCCCTCGAAGCGGGGAAGATACGCAGTATTTT
>TRBJ2-5|.|TRBV13|TRBD2
CASSFSGGGLNGETQYF
TGTGCCAGCAGCTTCAGCGGGGGGGGCCTAAACGGAGAGACCCAGTACTTC
>TRBJ1-2|.|TRBV20-1|.
CSVPAEYGYTF
TGCAGTGTTCCGGCGGAATATGGCTACACCTTC
>TRBJ2-5|few|TRBV20-1|TRBD1
CSAWIPGQRSETQYF
TGCAGTGCTTGGATACCGGGACAGCGATCGGAGACCCAGTACTTC